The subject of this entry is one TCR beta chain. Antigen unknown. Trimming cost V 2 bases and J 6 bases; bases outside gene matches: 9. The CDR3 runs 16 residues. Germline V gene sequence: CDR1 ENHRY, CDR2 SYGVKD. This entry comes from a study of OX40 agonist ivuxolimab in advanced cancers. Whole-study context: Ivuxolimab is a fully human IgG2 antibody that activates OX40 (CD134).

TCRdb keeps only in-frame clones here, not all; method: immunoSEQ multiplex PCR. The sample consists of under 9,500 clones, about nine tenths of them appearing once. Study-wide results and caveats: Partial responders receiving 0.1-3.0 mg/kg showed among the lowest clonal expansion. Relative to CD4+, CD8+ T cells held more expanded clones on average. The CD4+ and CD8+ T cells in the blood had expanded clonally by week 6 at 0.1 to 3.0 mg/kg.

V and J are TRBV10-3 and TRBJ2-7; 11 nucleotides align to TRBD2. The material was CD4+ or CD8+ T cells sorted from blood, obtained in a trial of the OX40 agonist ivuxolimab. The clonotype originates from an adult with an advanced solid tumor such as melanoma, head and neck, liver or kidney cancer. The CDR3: CAISEDLAGGSGEQYF. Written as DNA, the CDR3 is TGTGCCATCAGTGAGGATCTAGCGGGAGGATCCGGCGAGCAGTACTTC.